These T cell receptor beta chains were read from a single sample in a study of cytomegalovirus exposure and HLA in healthy donors. Produced via immunoSEQ multiplex PCR; TCRdb's table is partial and in-frame only. Recorded here are about 130,000 clones; the top ten clones represent less than 3%. Sample: PBMCs. All receptors come from a man aged 25-45 years in good health and CMV-seronegative. Each CDR3 is given with its conserved first and last residue. D genes are given only for firm matches. Size is stated for part of the rows, as once, few or many counts, or as a class when the clone is expanded.

abundance	j_gene	v_gene	d_gene	CDR3aa	CDR3nt
-	TRBJ1-1	TRBV9	TRBD1	CASSPGQGPSVTEAFF	TGTGCCAGCAGCCCAGGACAGGGGCCTTCGGTAACTGAAGCTTTCTTT
-	TRBJ1-4	TRBV4-3	-	CASSPRARGILFF	TGCGCCAGCAGCCCCCGGGCTAGGGGAATACTGTTTTTT
-	TRBJ1-5	TRBV19	TRBD1	CASSIGTGYSNQPQHF	TGTGCCAGTAGTATCGGGACAGGGTATAGCAATCAGCCCCAGCATTTT
-	TRBJ2-6	TRBV7-2	-	CASSSIAGAGANVLTF	TGTGCCAGCAGCTCCATTGCCGGTGCGGGGGCCAACGTCCTGACTTTC
-	TRBJ1-1	TRBV11-1	-	CASSFPGFTEAFF	TGTGCCAGCAGCTTCCCGGGGTTCACTGAAGCTTTCTTT
-	TRBJ2-5	TRBV29-1	TRBD2	CSVVASGGRETQYF	TGCAGCGTTGTAGCTAGCGGGGGGCGGGAGACCCAGTACTTC
-	TRBJ1-3	TRBV19	-	CASSIAGGARSGNTIYF	TGTGCCAGTAGTATAGCGGGGGGCGCCCGGTCCGGAAACACCATATATTTT
-	TRBJ2-7	TRBV7-9	-	CASSLAGRRAEQYF	TGTGCCAGCAGCTTAGCGGGCAGGAGGGCCGAGCAGTACTTC
-	TRBJ2-1	TRBV15	TRBD1	CATSRDREVDNEQFF	TGTGCCACCAGCAGGGACAGGGAAGTGGACAATGAGCAGTTCTTC
-	TRBJ1-5	TRBV15	-	CATSRDLNQPQHF	TGTGCCACCAGCAGAGATCTAAATCAGCCCCAGCATTTT
-	TRBJ2-7	TRBV11-2	-	CASSSLPLGNSYEQYF	TGTGCCAGCAGCTCCCTTCCCCTCGGGAACTCCTACGAGCAGTACTTC
-	TRBJ1-3	TRBV19	-	CASDDPYKETAGNTIYF	TGTGCCAGTGATGATCCCTATAAGGAGACTGCTGGAAACACCATATATTTT
-	TRBJ2-1	TRBV30	-	CAWSVTGDNEQFF	TGTGCCTGGAGTGTAACGGGGGACAATGAGCAGTTCTTC
-	TRBJ2-7	TRBV28	-	CASSLNRAFPSSYEQYF	TGTGCCAGCAGTTTGAACAGGGCCTTCCCTAGCTCCTACGAGCAGTACTTC
-	TRBJ1-2	TRBV14	TRBD1	CASSPGQSYYGYTF	TGTGCCAGCAGCCCGGGACAGTCTTACTATGGCTACACCTTC
-	TRBJ1-1	TRBV25-1	TRBD1	CASSDLTGEVTEAFF	TGTGCCAGCAGTGATCTGACAGGGGAAGTCACTGAAGCTTTCTTT
-	TRBJ1-5	TRBV18	-	CASSPREYQPQHF	TGTGCCAGCTCACCACGAGAATATCAGCCCCAGCATTTT
-	TRBJ2-1	TRBV18	TRBD1	CASLNTGQVEQFF	TGTGCCAGCCTTAATACCGGACAGGTTGAGCAGTTCTTC
-	TRBJ1-6	TRBV14	-	CASSHTGGPLHF	TGTGCCAGCAGTCACACGGGGGGTCCCCTCCACTTT
-	TRBJ2-2	TRBV7-9	TRBD1	CASSLNRGFRTGELFF	TGTGCCAGCAGCTTAAACAGGGGGTTTCGGACCGGGGAGCTGTTTTTT
-	TRBJ2-1	TRBV6-4	TRBD2	CASSDAGGSNEQFF	TGTGCCAGCAGTGATGCGGGAGGGTCCAATGAGCAGTTCTTC
-	TRBJ2-3	TRBV6-5	-	CAAARLTSSRTQYF	TGTGCCGCCGCCAGGCTGACCTCCTCCAGGACGCAGTATTTT
-	TRBJ1-1	TRBV19	TRBD1	CASRTGDTEAFF	TGTGCCAGTAGGACAGGGGACACTGAAGCTTTCTTT
-	TRBJ1-1	TRBV6-5	-	CASSYSGQGEAFF	TGTGCCAGCAGTTACTCGGGTCAGGGTGAAGCTTTCTTT
-	TRBJ1-1	TRBV7-8	-	CASSLLPGKNTEAFF	TGTGCCAGCAGCTTGTTGCCAGGGAAAAACACTGAAGCTTTCTTT
medium-sized	TRBJ2-2	TRBV28	-	CASSNGRTSYTGELFF	TGTGCCAGCAGCAACGGAAGGACATCTTACACCGGGGAGCTGTTTTTT
-	TRBJ1-3	TRBV30	-	CAWRWGAGNTIYF	TGTGCCTGGAGGTGGGGAGCGGGAAACACCATATATTTT
-	TRBJ1-5	TRBV9	-	CASSPLVKELSGCNQPQHF	TGTGCCAGCAGCCCTCTCGTCAAAGAGCTTAGTGGTTGCAATCAGCCCCAGCATTTT
-	TRBJ2-3	TRBV28	TRBD2	CASSPSGNRLTNTQYF	TGTGCCAGCAGCCCTAGCGGGAATCGACTGACGAATACGCAGTATTTT
-	TRBJ2-2	TRBV6-6	-	CASSPPRRYTGELFF	TGTGCCAGCAGTCCCCCCCGCAGGTACACCGGGGAGCTGTTTTTT
-	TRBJ2-5	TRBV28	TRBD1	CASSFHGTGKETQYF	TGTGCCAGCAGTTTCCACGGGACAGGGAAAGAGACCCAGTACTTC
-	TRBJ2-1	TRBV11-3	TRBD2	CASSRGTSGFNEQFF	TGTGCCAGCAGCCGCGGGACTAGCGGATTTAATGAGCAGTTCTTC
-	TRBJ1-1	TRBV7-9	-	CASSSIRTGNTEAFF	TGTGCCAGCAGCTCCATTCGTACAGGGAACACTGAAGCTTTCTTT